These T cell receptor beta chains were read from a single sample in a study of T cell responses to AZD1222 COVID-19 vaccine. TCRdb keeps only in-frame clones here, not all; method: immunoSEQ multiplex PCR. In the table there are roughly 90,000 clones, approximately 92% of which are singletons. Sequences were derived from peripheral blood, sampled 28 days after the second AZD1222 dose. These receptors were obtained from an adult who received the AZD1222 COVID-19 vaccine. CDR3s include the opening cysteine and the closing phenylalanine or tryptophan.

V gene: TRBV30; CDR3 length: 15; CDR3 protein: CAWRPGLAGEETQYF
V gene: TRBV20-1; CDR3 length: 13; CDR3 protein: CSASPGGDYEQYF
V gene: TRBV19; CDR3 length: 15; CDR3 protein: CASSIRQLSNQPQHF
V gene: TRBV12-5; CDR3 length: 15; CDR3 protein: CASGSKGFQNTEAFF
V gene: TRBV20-1; CDR3 length: 17; CDR3 protein: CSASGLAGASNTDTQYF
V gene: TRBV6-5; CDR3 length: 13; CDR3 protein: CASSPGTQETQYF
V gene: TRBV30; CDR3 length: 15; CDR3 protein: CAWSVLTSNTGELFF
V gene: TRBV19; CDR3 length: 14; CDR3 protein: CASSTAGNTDTQYF
V gene: TRBV28; CDR3 length: 16; CDR3 protein: CASSSDDPRGADTQYF
V gene: TRBV10-2; CDR3 length: 11; CDR3 protein: CASRVNTEAFF
V gene: TRBV10-3; CDR3 length: 13; CDR3 protein: CAISESLEDVLFF
V gene: TRBV18; CDR3 length: 11; CDR3 protein: CASSIMNGYTF
V gene: TRBV30; CDR3 length: 13; CDR3 protein: CAWGTGGLETQYF